Below, one TCR beta chain is given with its context. Original processing notes: Estimation of nucleated cell counts relied on the amplification of reference gene primers. The assay was immunoSEQ multiplex PCR, and TCRdb's table has in-frame clones only and misses some. That table furnishes V, J and clone size, whereas the DNA furnished D and trimming. The table has around 20,000 clones, approximately 91% seen once. V lost 3 bases, J lost 7 bases, and 2 bases stayed unmatched. The CDR3 totals 13 residues. These data belong to a study of blood T cell repertoires in COVID-19. Study overall: Both acute and convalescent COVID-19 samples were obtained from the United States, Italy and Spain. Sample material is recorded as cDNA or gDNA derived from T cells, B-cell-depleted T cells, or PBMCs.

The specimen was peripheral blood. This chain links TRBV12-3 or TRBV12-4 with TRBJ1-2; 10 bases line up with TRBD1. The receptor comes from a human donor in a cohort sampled during active COVID-19. The donor label of this sample is uncertain. CDR3 DNA: TGTGCCAGCAGTTTCCGGGACAGGGGTGGCTACACCTTC. This translates into CASSFRDRGGYTF.